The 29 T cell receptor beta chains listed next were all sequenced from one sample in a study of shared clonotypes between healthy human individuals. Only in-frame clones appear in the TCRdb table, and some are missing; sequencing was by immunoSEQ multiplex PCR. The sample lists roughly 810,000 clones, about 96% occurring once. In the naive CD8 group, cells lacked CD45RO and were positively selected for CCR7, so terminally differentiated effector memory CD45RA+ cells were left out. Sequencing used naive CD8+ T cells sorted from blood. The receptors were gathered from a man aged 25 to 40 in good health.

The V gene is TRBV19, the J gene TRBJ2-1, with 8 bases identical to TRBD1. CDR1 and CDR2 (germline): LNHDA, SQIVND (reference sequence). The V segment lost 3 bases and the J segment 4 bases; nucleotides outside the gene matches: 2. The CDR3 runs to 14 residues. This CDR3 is CASSMGTGYNEQFF. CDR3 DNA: TGTGCCAGTAGTATGGGGACAGGTTACAATGAGCAGTTCTTC.

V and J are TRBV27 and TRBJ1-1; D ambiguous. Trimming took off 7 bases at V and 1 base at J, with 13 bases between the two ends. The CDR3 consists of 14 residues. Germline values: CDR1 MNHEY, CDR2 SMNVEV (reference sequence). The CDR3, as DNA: TGTGCCAGCAAGCCGATCGACGGGAACACTGAAGCTTTCTTT. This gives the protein CASKPIDGNTEAFF.

The CDR3 is CASSVTIQSGNTIYF. CDR3 coding DNA: TGTGCCAGCAGCGTAACTATTCAATCGGGAAACACCATATATTTT. The chain couples TRBV9 to TRBJ1-3; the D is unclear. The CDR3 sequence is 15 residues long. In germline, CDR1 is SGDLS, CDR2 YYNGEE. V was pared by 1 base and J by 4 bases, with 12 bases between.

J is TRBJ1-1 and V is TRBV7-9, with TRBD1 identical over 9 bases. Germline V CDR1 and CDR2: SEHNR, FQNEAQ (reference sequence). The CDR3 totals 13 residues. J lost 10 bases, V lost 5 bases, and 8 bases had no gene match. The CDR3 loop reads CASSQSPDRGAFF. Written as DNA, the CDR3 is TGTGCCAGCAGCCAAAGCCCGGACAGGGGAGCTTTCTTT.

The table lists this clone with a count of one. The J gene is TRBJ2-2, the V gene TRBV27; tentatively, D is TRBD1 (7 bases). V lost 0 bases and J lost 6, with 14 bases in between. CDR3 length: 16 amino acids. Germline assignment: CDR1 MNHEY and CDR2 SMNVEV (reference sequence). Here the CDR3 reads CASSLSTGRMPGELFF. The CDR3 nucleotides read TGTGCCAGCAGTTTATCGACAGGGAGGATGCCCGGGGAGCTGTTTTTT.

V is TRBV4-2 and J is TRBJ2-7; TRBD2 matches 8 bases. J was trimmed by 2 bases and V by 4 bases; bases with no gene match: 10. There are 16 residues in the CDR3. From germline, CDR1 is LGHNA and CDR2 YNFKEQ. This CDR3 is CASSPSASGGPYEQYF. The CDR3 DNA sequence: TGTGCCAGCAGCCCTTCTGCCTCGGGAGGGCCCTACGAGCAGTACTTC.

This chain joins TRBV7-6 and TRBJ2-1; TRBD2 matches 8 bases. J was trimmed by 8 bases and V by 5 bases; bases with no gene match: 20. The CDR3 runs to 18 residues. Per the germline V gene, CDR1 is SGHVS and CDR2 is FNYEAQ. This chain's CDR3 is CASSPKKAGTRIDHEQFF. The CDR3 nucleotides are TGTGCCAGCAGCCCGAAGAAAGCCGGGACTAGAATTGATCATGAGCAGTTCTTC.

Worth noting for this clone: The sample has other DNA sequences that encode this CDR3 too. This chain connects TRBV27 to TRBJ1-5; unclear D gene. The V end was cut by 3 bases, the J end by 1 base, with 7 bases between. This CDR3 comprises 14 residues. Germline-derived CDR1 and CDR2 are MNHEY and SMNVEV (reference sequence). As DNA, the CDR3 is TGTGCCAGCAGTTTTTCCAGGAGCAATCAGCCCCAGCATTTT. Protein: CASSFSRSNQPQHF.

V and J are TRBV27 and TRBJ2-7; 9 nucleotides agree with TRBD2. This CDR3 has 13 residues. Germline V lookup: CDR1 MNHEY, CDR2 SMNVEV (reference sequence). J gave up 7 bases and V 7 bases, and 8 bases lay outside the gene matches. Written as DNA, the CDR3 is TGTGCCAGCACGACCGGGACTAGCTATGAGCAGTACTTC. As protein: CASTTGTSYEQYF.

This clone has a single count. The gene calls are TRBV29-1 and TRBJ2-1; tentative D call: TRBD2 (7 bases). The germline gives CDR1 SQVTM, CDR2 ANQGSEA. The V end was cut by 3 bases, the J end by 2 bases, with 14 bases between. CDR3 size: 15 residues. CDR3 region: CSVENREGTYNEQFF. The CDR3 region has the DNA TGCAGCGTTGAGAACAGGGAGGGAACCTACAATGAGCAGTTCTTC.

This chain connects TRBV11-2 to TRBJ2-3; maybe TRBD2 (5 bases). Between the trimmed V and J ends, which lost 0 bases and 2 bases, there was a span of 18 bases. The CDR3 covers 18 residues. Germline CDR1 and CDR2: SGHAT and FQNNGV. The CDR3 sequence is CASSLDSGVSAYTDTQYF. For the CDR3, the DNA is TGTGCCAGCAGCTTAGATTCAGGCGTTAGCGCCTACACAGATACGCAGTATTTT. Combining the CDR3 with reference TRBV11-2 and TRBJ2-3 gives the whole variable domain EAGVAQSPRYKIIEKRQSVAFWCNPISGHATLYWYQQILGQGPKLLIQFQNNGVVDDSQLPKDRFSAERLKGVDSTLKIQPAKLEDSAVYLCASSLDSGVSAYTDTQYFGPGTRLTVL.

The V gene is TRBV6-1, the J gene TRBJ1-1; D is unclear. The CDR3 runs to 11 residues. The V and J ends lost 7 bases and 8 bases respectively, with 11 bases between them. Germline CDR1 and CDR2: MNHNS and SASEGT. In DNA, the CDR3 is TGTGCCAGCAACATAGGCTGGGAAGCTTTCTTT. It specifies CASNIGWEAFF.

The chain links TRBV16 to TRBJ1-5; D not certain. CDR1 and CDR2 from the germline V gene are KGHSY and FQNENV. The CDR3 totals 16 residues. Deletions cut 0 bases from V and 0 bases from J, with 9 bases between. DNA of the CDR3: TGTGCCAGCAGCCAATCACTGGCTTATAGCAATCAGCCCCAGCATTTT. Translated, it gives CASSQSLAYSNQPQHF.

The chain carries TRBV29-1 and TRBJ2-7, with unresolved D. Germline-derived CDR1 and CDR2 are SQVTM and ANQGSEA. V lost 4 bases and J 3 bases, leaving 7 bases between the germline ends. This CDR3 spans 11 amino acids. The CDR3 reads CSVVSRYEQYF. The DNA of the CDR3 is TGCAGCGTTGTTAGTCGCTACGAGCAGTACTTC.

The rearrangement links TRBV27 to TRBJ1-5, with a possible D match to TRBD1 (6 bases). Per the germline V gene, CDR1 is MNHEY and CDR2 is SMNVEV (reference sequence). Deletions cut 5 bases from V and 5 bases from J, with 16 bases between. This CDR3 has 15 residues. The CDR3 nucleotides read TGTGCCAGCAGTCCCCTCGGGGGCGGGTATCAGCCCCAGCATTTT. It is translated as CASSPLGGGYQPQHF.

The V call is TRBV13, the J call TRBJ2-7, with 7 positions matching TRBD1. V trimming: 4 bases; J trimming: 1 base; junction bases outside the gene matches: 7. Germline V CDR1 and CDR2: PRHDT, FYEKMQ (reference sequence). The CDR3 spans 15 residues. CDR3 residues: CASSSQQQGSYEQYF. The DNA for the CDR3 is TGTGCCAGCAGCTCCCAACAACAGGGGTCCTACGAGCAGTACTTC.

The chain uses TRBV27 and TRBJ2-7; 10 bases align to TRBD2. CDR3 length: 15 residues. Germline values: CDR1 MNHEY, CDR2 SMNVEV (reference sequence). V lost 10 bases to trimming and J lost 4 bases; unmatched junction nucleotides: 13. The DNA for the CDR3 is TGTGCCACCCATCCGAGCGGGAGGGCCTATTACGAGCAGTACTTC. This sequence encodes CATHPSGRAYYEQYF.

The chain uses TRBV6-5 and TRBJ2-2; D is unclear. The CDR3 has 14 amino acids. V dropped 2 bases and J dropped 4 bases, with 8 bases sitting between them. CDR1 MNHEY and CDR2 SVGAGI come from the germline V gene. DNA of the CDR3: TGTGCCAGCAGTTACCAAGGGATCACCGGGGAGCTGTTTTTT. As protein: CASSYQGITGELFF.

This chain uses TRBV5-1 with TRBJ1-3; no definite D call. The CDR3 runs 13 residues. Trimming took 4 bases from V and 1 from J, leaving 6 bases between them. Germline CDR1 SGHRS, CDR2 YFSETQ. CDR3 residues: CASSRHSGNTIYF. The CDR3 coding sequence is TGCGCCAGCAGCAGACATTCTGGAAACACCATATATTTT.

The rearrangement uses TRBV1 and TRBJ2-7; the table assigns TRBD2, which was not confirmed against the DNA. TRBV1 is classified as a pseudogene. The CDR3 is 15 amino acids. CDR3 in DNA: TGCACCAGCAGCCAGGTTAGCGGGACTCTCTACGAGCAGTACTTC. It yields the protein CTSSQVSGTLYEQYF.

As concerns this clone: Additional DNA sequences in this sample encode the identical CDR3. CDR3 protein: CAWSVSTGTQYF. In nucleotides, the CDR3 is TGTGCCTGGAGTGTATCGACAGGGACCCAGTACTTC. The rearrangement joins TRBV30 to TRBJ2-5; D perhaps matches TRBD1 (6 bases). The CDR3 covers 12 residues. The V end lost 0 bases, the J end lost 7 bases, and 9 bases lay between the germline ends. Looked up from germline, CDR1 is GTSNPN and CDR2 is SVGIG (reference sequence).

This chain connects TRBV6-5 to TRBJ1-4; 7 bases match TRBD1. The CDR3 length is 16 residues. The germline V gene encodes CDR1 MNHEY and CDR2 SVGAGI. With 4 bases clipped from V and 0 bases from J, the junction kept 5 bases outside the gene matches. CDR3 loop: CASSSGQLATNEKLFF. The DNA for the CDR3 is TGTGCCAGCAGTTCGGGACAGCTTGCAACTAATGAAAAACTGTTTTTT.

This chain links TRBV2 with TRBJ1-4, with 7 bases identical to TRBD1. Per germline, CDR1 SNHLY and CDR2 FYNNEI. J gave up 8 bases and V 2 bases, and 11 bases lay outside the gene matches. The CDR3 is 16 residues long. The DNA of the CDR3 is TGTGCCAGCAGTGAATATGGATGGGACAGAAACGAAAAACTGTTTTTT. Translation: CASSEYGWDRNEKLFF.

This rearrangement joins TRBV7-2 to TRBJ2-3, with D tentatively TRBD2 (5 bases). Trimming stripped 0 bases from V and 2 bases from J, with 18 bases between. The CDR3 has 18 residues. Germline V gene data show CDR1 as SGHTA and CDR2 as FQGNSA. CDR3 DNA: TGTGCCAGCAGCTTAGCGCTACGATCCGGGGAGCTCACAGATACGCAGTATTTT. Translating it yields CASSLALRSGELTDTQYF.

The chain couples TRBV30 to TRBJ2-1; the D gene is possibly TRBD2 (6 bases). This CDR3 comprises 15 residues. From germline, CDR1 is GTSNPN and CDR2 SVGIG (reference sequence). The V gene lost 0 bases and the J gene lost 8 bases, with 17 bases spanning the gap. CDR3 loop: CAWSVEGSWGDEQFF. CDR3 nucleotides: TGTGCCTGGAGTGTAGAAGGAAGTTGGGGGGATGAGCAGTTCTTC.

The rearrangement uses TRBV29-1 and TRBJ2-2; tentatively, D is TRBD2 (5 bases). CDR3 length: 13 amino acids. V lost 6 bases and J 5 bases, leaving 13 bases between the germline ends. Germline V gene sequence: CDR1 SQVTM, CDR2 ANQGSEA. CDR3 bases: TGCAGCGTAAGGACTCCCCTTACCGGGGAGCTGTTTTTT. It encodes CSVRTPLTGELFF.

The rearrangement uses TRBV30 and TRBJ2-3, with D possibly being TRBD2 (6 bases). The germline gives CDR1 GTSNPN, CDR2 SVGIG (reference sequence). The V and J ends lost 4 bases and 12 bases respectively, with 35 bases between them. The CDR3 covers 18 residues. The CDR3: CAWTAYGTSILFGSRQYF. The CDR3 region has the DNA TGTGCCTGGACCGCATACGGCACTAGCATCCTCTTCGGGTCCCGTCAGTATTTT.

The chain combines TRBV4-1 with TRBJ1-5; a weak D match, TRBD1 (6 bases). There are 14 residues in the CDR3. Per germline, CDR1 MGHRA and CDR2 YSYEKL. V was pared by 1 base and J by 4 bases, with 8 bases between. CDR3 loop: CASSQVTGNQPQHF. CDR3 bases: TGCGCCAGCAGCCAAGTAACAGGGAATCAGCCCCAGCATTTT.

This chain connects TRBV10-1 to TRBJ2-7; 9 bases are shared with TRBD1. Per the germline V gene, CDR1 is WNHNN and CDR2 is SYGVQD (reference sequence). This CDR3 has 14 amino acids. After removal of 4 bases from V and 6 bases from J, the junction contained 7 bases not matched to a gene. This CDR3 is CASSVGTGGFEQYF. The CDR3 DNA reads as TGCGCCAGCAGTGTGGGAACAGGGGGCTTCGAGCAGTACTTC.